This T cell receptor (beta chain) came from a study of T cell responses to AZD1222 COVID-19 vaccine. TCRdb's table, derived via immunoSEQ multiplex PCR, lists solely in-frame clones and lacks some. The data hold 150,000 to 160,000 clones, with roughly nine tenths observed a single time. CDR3 size: 12 residues. The ends were cut back, 2 bases at V and 5 bases at J, with 6 bases in the middle. CDR1 and CDR2 from the germline V gene are MDHEN and SYDVKM. The specimen was peripheral blood, collected 28 days after the second AZD1222 dose. The receptor was derived from an adult who received the AZD1222 COVID-19 vaccine. V usage is TRBV28 and J usage is TRBJ1-1; weak D call: TRBD1 (6 bases). The CDR3, as DNA: TGTGCCAGCAGTTTAAGGGGGACTGAAGCTTTCTTT. Translated, it gives CASSLRGTEAFF.